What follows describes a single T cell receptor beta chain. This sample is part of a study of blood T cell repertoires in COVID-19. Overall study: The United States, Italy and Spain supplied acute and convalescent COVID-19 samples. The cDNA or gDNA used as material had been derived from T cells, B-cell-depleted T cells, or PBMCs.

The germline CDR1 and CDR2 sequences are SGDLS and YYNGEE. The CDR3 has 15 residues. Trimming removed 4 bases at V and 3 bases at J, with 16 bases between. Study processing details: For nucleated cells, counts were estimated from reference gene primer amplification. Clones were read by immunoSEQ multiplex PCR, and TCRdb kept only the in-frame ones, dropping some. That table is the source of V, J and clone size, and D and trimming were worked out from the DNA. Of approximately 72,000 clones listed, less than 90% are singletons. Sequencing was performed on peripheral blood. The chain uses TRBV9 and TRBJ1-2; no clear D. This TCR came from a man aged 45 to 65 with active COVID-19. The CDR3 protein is CASSPSWAPDYGYTF. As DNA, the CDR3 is TGTGCCAGCAGCCCATCCTGGGCGCCAGACTATGGCTACACCTTC. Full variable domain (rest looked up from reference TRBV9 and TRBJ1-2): DSGVTQTPKHLITATGQRVTLRCSPRSGDLSVYWYQQSLDQGLQFLIQYYNGEERAKGNILERFSAQQFPDLHSELNLSSLELGDSALYFCASSPSWAPDYGYTFGSGTRLTVV.